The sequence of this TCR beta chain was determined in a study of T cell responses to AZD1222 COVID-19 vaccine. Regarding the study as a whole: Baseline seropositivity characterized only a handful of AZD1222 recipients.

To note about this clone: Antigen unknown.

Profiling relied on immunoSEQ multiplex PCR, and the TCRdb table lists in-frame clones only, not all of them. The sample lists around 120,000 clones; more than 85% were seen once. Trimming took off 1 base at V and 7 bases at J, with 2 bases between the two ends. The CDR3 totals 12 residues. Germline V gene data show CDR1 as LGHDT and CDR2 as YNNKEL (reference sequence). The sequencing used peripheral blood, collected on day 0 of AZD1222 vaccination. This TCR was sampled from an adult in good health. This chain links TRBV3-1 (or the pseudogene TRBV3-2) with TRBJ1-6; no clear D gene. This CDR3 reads CASSQGNSPLHF. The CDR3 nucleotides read TGTGCCAGCAGCCAAGGGAATTCACCCCTCCACTTT.